This entry is about one TCR beta chain. Its antigen is as yet unknown. This record comes from a study of OX40 agonist ivuxolimab in advanced cancers. The wider study: Ivuxolimab was administered intravenously to patients at 0.01 to 10 mg/kg every 2 weeks. Patients receiving dose escalation had hepatocellular carcinoma, melanoma, renal cell or head and neck cancer.

General observations from the study: The expanded peripheral T cells' antigen specificity was not determined. Dosing at 0.1 to 3.0 mg/kg was accompanied by clonal expansion of CD4+ and CD8+ blood T cells by week 6.

The repertoire was sequenced with immunoSEQ multiplex PCR; TCRdb's copy has only in-frame clones and lacks some. The sample consists of roughly 89,000 clones, roughly four fifths of them appearing once. Germline CDR1 and CDR2: SGHKS and YYEKEE (reference sequence). V was trimmed by 2 bases and J by 1 base, leaving 9 bases between them. The CDR3 spans 14 residues. The sequence was obtained from an adult with an advanced solid tumor such as melanoma, head and neck, liver or kidney cancer. The starting material was CD4+ or CD8+ T cells sorted from blood, obtained in a trial of the OX40 agonist ivuxolimab. The V gene is TRBV5-5, the J gene TRBJ1-1, with D hard to call. The DNA for the CDR3 is TGTGCCAGCAGCTTTGTATCGGAGAACACTGAAGCTTTCTTT. Its protein product is CASSFVSENTEAFF.